The following is a T cell receptor (beta chain) sequence with its context. Its antigen is undetermined. Primers: 60 Vbeta forward and 13 Jbeta reverse. Data came from immunoSEQ multiplex PCR; TCRdb stores just in-frame clones and leaves some out. The data show around 150,000 clones, with 60% to 80% seen just once and 2% to 2.5% held by the top ten. The data were obtained in a study of cytomegalovirus exposure and HLA in healthy donors. Healthy bone marrow donors made up the cohort. Regarding the study as a whole: Researchers counted approximately 160 TCR beta chains as cytomegalovirus-associated. With further analysis later on, most CMV-associated TCR beta chains appeared HLA-restricted. Later work found that TCR association rates differed between HLA loci; DRB1 had the most and HLA-C the fewest.

The CDR3 loop spans 16 amino acids. With 3 bases clipped from V and 8 bases from J, the junction kept 9 bases outside the gene matches. The germline V gene encodes CDR1 SGHRS and CDR2 YFSETQ. The receptor comes from a man aged 25-45 years in good health and CMV-seronegative. The rearrangement joins TRBV5-1 to TRBJ1-4; 11 nucleotides align to TRBD1. The sample comprised PBMCs. CDR3 DNA: TGCGCCAGCAGCTGGACAGGGGGCGAGGTCTTAGAAAAACTGTTTTTT. Amino acid sequence: CASSWTGGEVLEKLFF.